A selection of T cell receptor beta chains follows, all from one sample in a study of CD8+CD57+ T cells in acquired aplastic anemia. TCRdb re-called the reads with MiXCR, one entry per CDR3 protein. The sample holds some 170,000 distinct CDR3 sequences, 47% seen once. Material for sequencing was sorted CD4+, CD8+, or CD8+CD57+ T cells (not recorded which) from PBMCs. Every receptor here comes from a human donor with aplastic anemia. The CDR3 runs from the conserved cysteine through the conserved F or W. D genes are given only for firm matches. Clone size appears in some rows only: once, few, many, or a class for an expanded clone.

-	-	TRBV24-1	TRBJ2-3	TGTGCCACCAGTGGAGGGGGCACAGATACGCAGTATTTT	CATSGGGTDTQYF
medium-sized	-	TRBV10-3	TRBJ2-3	TGTGCCATCAGTGGAGGGCAACCCACAGATACGCAGTATTTT	CAISGGQPTDTQYF
-	-	TRBV20-1	TRBJ1-1	TGCAGTGCTAGAGATCGGATGGGGATGAACACTGAAGCTTTCTTT	CSARDRMGMNTEAFF
-	-	TRBV5-5	TRBJ1-2	TGTGCCAGCAGCGAAATAATCGGGGCCAACTATGGCTACACCTTC	CASSEIIGANYGYTF
many	TRBD2	TRBV11-2	TRBJ2-3	TGTGCCAGCAGCTTACGGCCTAGCGGGGCCTCGGATACGCAGTATTTT	CASSLRPSGASDTQYF
many	-	TRBV7-8	TRBJ1-5	TGTGCCAGCAGCTTAGGCCAGTTCAATCAGCCCCAGCATTTT	CASSLGQFNQPQHF
many	TRBD2	TRBV7-2	TRBJ2-7	TGTGCCAGCAGCACCCCGGGCGGGGGGGCTAGCGAGCAGTACTTC	CASSTPGGGASEQYF
few	TRBD2	TRBV10-3	TRBJ2-1	TGTGCCATCAGTGGTCCAAGGACTAGCGATGAGCAGTTCTTC	CAISGPRTSDEQFF
many	TRBD2	TRBV12-3/TRBV12-4	TRBJ2-1	TGTGCCAGCAGTCCGGGACTAGCGGGCTTAAATGAGCAGTTCTTC	CASSPGLAGLNEQFF
-	-	TRBV19	TRBJ1-5	TGTGCCAGTAGTTCCGAACATCAGCCCCAGCATTTT	CASSSEHQPQHF
-	-	TRBV7-8	TRBJ1-1	TGTGCCAGCAGCTTAGTTGGGGAGGCAGGTGAAGCTTTCTTT	CASSLVGEAGEAFF
many	-	TRBV2	TRBJ2-4	TGTGCCAGCAGGATCCCCAATGGAGCCAAAAACATTCAGTACTTC	CASRIPNGAKNIQYF
many	TRBD1	TRBV9	TRBJ1-1	TGTGCCAGCAGCGTAGATCCCCCAGGGGGGATGAACACTGAAGCTTTCTTT	CASSVDPPGGMNTEAFF
many	TRBD2	TRBV20-1	TRBJ2-3	TGCAGTGCTAGAGCATACGGGACTAAGGTCACAGATACGCAGTATTTT	CSARAYGTKVTDTQYF
many	TRBD1	TRBV25-1	TRBJ2-3	TGTGCCAGCACCGGGACAGGGAGTCCAGATACGCAGTATTTT	CASTGTGSPDTQYF
-	TRBD2	TRBV29-1	TRBJ2-2	TGCAGCGTTGTTAGTAGCGGGGTGAACACCGGGGAGCTGTTTTTT	CSVVSSGVNTGELFF
many	-	TRBV24-1	TRBJ1-2	TGTGCCACCAGCAGGGACGCGGAGCGAGGCTACACCTTC	CATSRDAERGYTF
-	TRBD2	TRBV15	TRBJ2-7	TGTGCCACCAGCAGAGATAGGGCGGGAGGGGGGTCCTACGAGCAGTACTTC	CATSRDRAGGGSYEQYF
-	-	TRBV19	TRBJ1-1	TGTGCCAGTAGTTCCGGGGCTGAAGCTTTCTTT	CASSSGAEAFF
-	-	TRBV19	TRBJ2-1	TGTGCCAGTAGTATTGGGGGGGGCGGTTTCTATGAGCAGTTCTTC	CASSIGGGGFYEQFF
-	-	TRBV12-3/TRBV12-4	TRBJ2-3	TGTGCCAGCAGTTTAGGCTGGAATACGCAGTATTTT	CASSLGWNTQYF
-	-	TRBV15	TRBJ2-5	TGTGCCACCAGCAGAGACCAAGAGACCCAGTACTTC	CATSRDQETQYF
-	TRBD2	TRBV20-1	TRBJ2-1	TGCAGTGCTTGGAGTGGACTAGCCTACAATGAGCAGTTCTTC	CSAWSGLAYNEQFF
-	TRBD1	TRBV20-1	TRBJ1-4	TGCAGTGCTAGAGATACAGGGGGCTCTGAAAAACTGTTTTTT	CSARDTGGSEKLFF
-	-	TRBV24-1	TRBJ2-7	TGTGCCACCAGTGACCCCGACAACCTGAAGCAGTACTTC	CATSDPDNLKQYF
many	TRBD1	TRBV29-1	TRBJ2-5	TGCAGCGCCCGGACAGGGCAGGAGACCCAGTACTTC	CSARTGQETQYF
-	TRBD1	TRBV20-1	TRBJ1-2	TGCAGTGCTAGTCAAGACAGGGCGAGAGGCTACACCTTC	CSASQDRARGYTF
many	-	TRBV12-3/TRBV12-4	TRBJ2-2	TGTGCCAGCCTTCCCGGGTCCATCAACACCGGGGAGCTGTTTTTT	CASLPGSINTGELFF
-	-	TRBV4-1	TRBJ1-1	TGCGCCAGCAGCCAAGGCAGGTTTGACACTGAAGCTTTCTTT	CASSQGRFDTEAFF
many	TRBD1	TRBV9	TRBJ1-2	TGTGCCAGCAGCGTAGCTACAGGGGCCTATGGCTACACCTTC	CASSVATGAYGYTF
many	TRBD1	TRBV7-2	TRBJ1-1	TGTGCCAGCAGCCAACGGACAGGCGATACTGAAGCTTTCTTT	CASSQRTGDTEAFF
few	-	TRBV2	TRBJ1-1	TGTGCCAGCAGTCACAAGCTGAACACTGAAGCTTTCTTT	CASSHKLNTEAFF
many	TRBD1	TRBV4-1	TRBJ1-4	TGCGCCAGCCGGAAGGACAGGGGTGCCACTAATGAAAAACTGTTTTTT	CASRKDRGATNEKLFF
-	-	TRBV20-1	TRBJ1-6	TGCAGTGCTAGAGCCCCGGACATCGAAGGGAATTCACCCCTCCACTTT	CSARAPDIEGNSPLHF
once	TRBD2	TRBV2	TRBJ2-2	TGTGCCAGCAGTGCTCTACTAGCGGGGGAGCTGTTTTTT	CASSALLAGELFF
many	-	TRBV6-1	TRBJ2-2	TGTGCCAGCAGCCTCCACGGTGGTCCTACCGGGGAGCTGTTTTTT	CASSLHGGPTGELFF
-	-	TRBV7-6	TRBJ2-7	TGTGCCAGCAGTCTACAGGTCTACGAGCAGTACTTC	CASSLQVYEQYF
few	TRBD1	TRBV2	TRBJ2-7	TGTGCCAGCAGACCCGGGACAGGGATCACTCACGAGCAGTACTTC	CASRPGTGITHEQYF
many	-	TRBV7-8	TRBJ1-2	TGTGCCAGCAGCTTAGGGGTAGACTATGGCTACACCTTC	CASSLGVDYGYTF
few	-	TRBV7-9	TRBJ2-3	TGTGCCAGCAGTTTGCAGGGCCGCACAGATACGCAGTATTTT	CASSLQGRTDTQYF
once	TRBD2	TRBV10-3	TRBJ2-3	TGTGCCATCAGGCCGACTAGCGGGGGGGCGGGTTGGCAGTATTTT	CAIRPTSGGAGWQYF
-	-	TRBV7-7	TRBJ2-2	TGTGCCAGCAGCTTAGCCCCGACAGGGGAGCTGTTTTTT	CASSLAPTGELFF
-	TRBD1	TRBV6-1	TRBJ1-2	TGTGCCAGCAGTCCCAGGGGGCTCCCCCATGGCTACACCTTC	CASSPRGLPHGYTF
-	-	TRBV5-1	TRBJ2-2	TGCGCCAGCAGCTCAGGACTGACCAAATCGAACACCGGGGAGCCGTTTTTT	CASSSGLTKSNTGEPFF
-	-	TRBV5-4	TRBJ1-6	TGTGCCAGCAGCTTGCTGGCGGGTACACCCCTCCACTTT	CASSLLAGTPLHF
-	-	TRBV25-1	TRBJ1-4	TGTGCCAGCAGCCAAATCCAGGGGAATGAAAAACTGTTTTTT	CASSQIQGNEKLFF
-	-	TRBV12-3/TRBV12-4	TRBJ1-1	TGTGCCAGCAGTGACCGGGACCGCGCTTTCTTT	CASSDRDRAFF
few	TRBD1	TRBV19	TRBJ2-3	TGTGCCAGTCCGACAGGGGCCTTCACAGATACGCAGTATTTT	CASPTGAFTDTQYF
-	-	TRBV29-1	TRBJ2-2	TGCTTATTTGACAGGGAGGCCGGGGAGCTGTTTTTT	CLFDREAGELFF